The 16 T cell receptor beta chains reported below all come from one sample, sequenced in a study of CD8 T cells in Susac syndrome. Reverse transcription of roughly 0.45 to 1 ug RNA was performed with random hexamers. TCRdb passed the immunoSEQ multiplex PCR reads through MiXCR, listing each CDR3 protein once. Counted here are hundreds of thousands of distinct CDR3 sequences, roughly 84% occurring once; the ten biggest clones make up around 0.12%. The sample was CD8+ T cells from PBMCs. The source of these receptors is a human donor with multiple sclerosis.

This clonotype turned up a few times. The chain is built from TRBV27 and TRBJ2-7; 9 nucleotides line up with TRBD2. Per the germline V gene, CDR1 is MNHEY and CDR2 is SMNVEV (reference sequence). The CDR3 sequence is 14 residues long. After removal of 2 bases from V and 3 bases from J, the junction contained 2 bases not matched to a gene. CDR3 sequence (DNA): TGTGCCAGCAGTTTAGCGGGAGGGCGCTACGAGCAGTACTTC. This translates into CASSLAGGRYEQYF.

This chain uses TRBV6-6 with TRBJ2-5; TRBD1 aligns across 9 bases. The V gene end was trimmed by 4 bases and the J gene end by 4 bases; junction bases not matched to a gene: 4. CDR3 size: 14 residues. In germline, CDR1 is MNHNY, CDR2 SVGAGI (reference sequence). The CDR3 spells CASSWTGDRETQYF. DNA of the CDR3: TGTGCCAGCAGTTGGACAGGGGATCGAGAGACCCAGTACTTC.

The chain joins TRBV28 to TRBJ2-5; 7 bases line up with TRBD2. Germline-derived CDR1 and CDR2 are MDHEN and SYDVKM. V lost 6 bases, J lost 5 bases, and 15 bases stayed unmatched. This CDR3 contains 16 residues. The CDR3 is CASSLLLAPMGETQYF. The CDR3 region has the DNA TGTGCCAGCAGCCTGTTACTAGCGCCCATGGGGGAGACCCAGTACTTC. Full variable domain (missing parts from reference TRBV28 and TRBJ2-5): DVKVTQSSRYLVKRTGEKVFLECVQDMDHENMFWYRQDPGLGLRLIYFSYDVKMKEKGDIPEGYSVSREKKERFSLILESASTNQTSMYLCASSLLLAPMGETQYFGPGTRLLVL.

CDR3 sequence: CASSLLPDRVSLGYTF. Here the CDR3 DNA reads TGTGCCAGCAGCTTGCTCCCCGACAGGGTATCGCTTGGCTACACCTTC. The chain has TRBV7-6 and TRBJ1-2; 7 bases match TRBD1. Germline V gives CDR1 SGHVS, CDR2 FNYEAQ. This CDR3 spans 16 amino acids. With V trimmed by 3 bases and J by 7 bases, 14 bases remained unmatched. The full variable domain, its missing parts supplied by reference TRBV7-6 and TRBJ1-2, is GAGVSQSPRYKVTKRGQDVALRCDPISGHVSLYWYRQALGQGPEFLTYFNYEAQQDKSGLPNDRFSAERPEGSISTLTIQRTEQRDSAMYRCASSLLPDRVSLGYTFGSGTRLTVV.

The V call is TRBV7-9, the J call TRBJ2-7; TRBD1 agrees at 10 bases. Trimming removed 3 bases from V and 6 bases from J; junction bases left unmatched: 5. This CDR3 comprises 14 residues. The germline V gene encodes CDR1 SEHNR and CDR2 FQNEAQ (reference sequence). The CDR3 protein is CASSLGTGVSEQYF. As DNA, the CDR3 is TGTGCCAGCAGCTTGGGGACAGGGGTATCCGAGCAGTACTTC.

The rearrangement uses TRBV27 and TRBJ1-5; 9 bases are shared with TRBD1. This CDR3 contains 14 residues. J gave up 6 bases and V 7 bases, and 7 bases lay outside the gene matches. The germline CDR1 and CDR2 sequences are MNHEY and SMNVEV (reference sequence). CDR3 bases: TGTGCCAGCACCCAGACAGGGGGGCTTCAGCCCCAGCATTTT. It is translated as CASTQTGGLQPQHF.

The chain joins TRBV30 to TRBJ1-1; no clear D gene. This CDR3 has 13 amino acids. V was pared by 3 bases and J by 0 bases, with 8 bases between. Per the germline V gene, CDR1 is GTSNPN and CDR2 is SVGIG (reference sequence). CDR3 in DNA: TGTGCCTGGAGGGACCTTCTGAACACTGAAGCTTTCTTT. It encodes CAWRDLLNTEAFF.

This chain joins TRBV5-1 and TRBJ2-1; weak D call: TRBD2 (5 bases). Trimming took off 1 base at V and 8 bases at J, with 19 bases between the two ends. CDR3 size: 16 residues. Germline V gene lookup returns CDR1 SGHRS and CDR2 YFSETQ. CDR3 protein: CASSLSNSHPRDEQFF. The CDR3 nucleotides read TGCGCCAGCAGCTTGTCGAACTCCCACCCGCGGGATGAGCAGTTCTTC.

V and J are TRBV7-2 and TRBJ2-4, with 13 bases fitting TRBD2. With 5 bases clipped from V and 3 bases from J, the junction kept 4 bases outside the gene matches. Germline-derived CDR1 and CDR2 are SGHTA and FQGNSA. The CDR3 runs to 16 residues. CDR3 residues: CASSPGTSGVKNIQYF. The CDR3 DNA is TGTGCCAGCAGCCCCGGGACTAGCGGGGTCAAAAACATTCAGTACTTC. Looking up the rest from reference TRBV7-2 and TRBJ2-4 gives the full variable domain: GAGVSQSPSNKVTEKGKDVELRCDPISGHTALYWYRQSLGQGLEFLIYFQGNSAPDKSGLPSDRFSAERTGGSVSTLTIQRTQQEDSAVYLCASSPGTSGVKNIQYFGAGTRLSVL.

The V gene is TRBV6-1, the J gene TRBJ2-2, with a possible D match to TRBD1 (6 bases). Between the trimmed V and J ends, which lost 7 bases and 7 bases, there was a span of 13 bases. The germline CDR1 and CDR2 sequences are MNHNS and SASEGT. The CDR3 consists of 13 residues. The CDR3 sequence is CASMNAGDGELFF. The CDR3 nucleotides are TGTGCCAGCATGAACGCAGGGGACGGGGAGCTGTTTTTT.

This chain uses TRBV12-3 or TRBV12-4 with TRBJ2-1, with D uncertain. The CDR3 is 16 residues long. V was clipped by 4 bases and J by 3 bases, with 16 bases between them. The CDR3: CASSSSSLRDYNEQFF. In nucleotides, the CDR3 is TGTGCCAGCAGTTCCTCCTCGCTGCGTGACTACAATGAGCAGTTCTTC.

The chain employs TRBV19 and TRBJ1-3, with D unresolved. Deletions cut 6 bases from V and 0 bases from J, with 12 bases between. Germline lookup yields CDR1 LNHDA and CDR2 SQIVND (reference sequence). The CDR3 consists of 15 residues. In DNA, the CDR3 is TGTGCCAGTAGGCCATCGGTTAGCTCTGGAAACACCATATATTTT. Its protein product is CASRPSVSSGNTIYF. The complete variable domain, with remaining parts taken from reference TRBV19 and TRBJ1-3, reads DGGITQSPKYLFRKEGQNVTLSCEQNLNHDAMYWYRQDPGQGLRLIYYSQIVNDFQKGDIAEGYSVSREKKESFPLTVTSAQKNPTAFYLCASRPSVSSGNTIYFGEGSWLTVV.

This clonotype was counted a single time. The V call is TRBV29-1, the J call TRBJ2-3, with D tentatively TRBD2 (6 bases). Germline CDR1 is SQVTM and CDR2 is ANQGSEA. The CDR3 sequence is 16 residues long. Trimming took 3 bases from V and 5 from J, leaving 21 bases between them. CDR3 coding DNA: TGCAGCGTTGAGATTTTTGGGGCAGGGCGGGGAGATACGCAGTATTTT. This gives the protein CSVEIFGAGRGDTQYF.

The chain combines TRBV2 with TRBJ2-7, with 7 nucleotides matching TRBD2. The germline V gene has CDR1 SNHLY and CDR2 FYNNEI. V dropped 2 bases and J dropped 4; count of bases not matched to a gene: 5. The CDR3 extends over 14 amino acids. The CDR3: CASSESASGYEQYF. CDR3 nucleotide sequence: TGTGCCAGCAGTGAATCGGCTAGCGGTTACGAGCAGTACTTC.

The V and J genes are TRBV28 and TRBJ1-5, with D uncertain. This CDR3 comprises 13 residues. Germline V gene data show CDR1 as MDHEN and CDR2 as SYDVKM. The ends were cut back, 6 bases at V and 2 bases at J, with 8 bases in the middle. The CDR3 bases are TGTGCCAGCAGCCCCGCAGGCAATCAGCCCCAGCATTTT. Residues: CASSPAGNQPQHF.

About this clonotype: A junction boundary mismatches the germline segment, possibly from a read error. The genes are TRBV7-9 and TRBJ2-7, with no clear D. The CDR3 is 12 residues long. Germline V gives CDR1 SEHNR, CDR2 FQNEAQ (reference sequence). Here the CDR3 reads CASSLMSYGQYF. The CDR3 DNA reads TGTGCCAGCAGCTTGATGAGTTACGGGCAGTACTTC. The full variable domain, completed using reference TRBV7-9 and TRBJ2-7, is DTGVSQNPRHKITKRGQNVTFRCDPISEHNRLYWYRQTLGQGPEFLTYFQNEAQLEKSRLLSDRFSAERPKGSFSTLEIQRTEQGDSAMYLCASSLMSYGQYFGPGTRLTVT.